This TCR beta chain is from a study of vaccination effects on CD4 cells after COVID-19. Germline V CDR1 and CDR2: LGHDT, YNNKEL (reference sequence). This CDR3 region has 14 residues. J was trimmed by 7 bases and V by 4 bases; bases with no gene match: 5. Before sequencing took place, the ViraFEST assay used viral peptide pools to expand antigen-specific CD4+ T cells. It was after more than nine days of culture that CD4+ T cells were isolated. Vaccinated participants had no history of SARS-CoV-2 infection and tested negative for nucleocapsid antibodies. Wells of 1.5 million to 2 million PBMC each were grown with about 9.8 IU/ml IL-2 and roughly 10 ug/ml peptides. Each culture had half its medium swapped for IL-2 medium on days 3 and 7. Profiling relied on immunoSEQ multiplex PCR, and the TCRdb table lists in-frame clones only, not all of them. The sample lists 70,000 to 75,000 clones, roughly 72% occurring once.

Study observations and caveats: Late post-vaccination samples showed marked contraction of infection- and vaccine-induced clones. Cross-reactivity with common cold coronaviruses was shown by only 1 of 255 vaccine-induced clones in healthy vaccinees.

Regarding this clone: What it binds is not known.

This clonotype was sampled from a human donor who received a COVID-19 vaccine. The specimen comprised CD4+ T cells from PBMCs cultured with HCoV-OC43 spike peptides, sampled before COVID-19 vaccination. Subset noted: HCoV-OC43 spike overlapping peptide pool stimulation. The V and J genes are TRBV3-1 (or the pseudogene TRBV3-2) and TRBJ1-4, with 8 positions matching TRBD1. The CDR3 coding sequence is TGTGCCAGCAGCCTAACAGGGGGAGTTGAAAAACTGTTTTTT. Translating gives CASSLTGGVEKLFF.